This T cell receptor beta chain was observed in a study of T cell responses to AZD1222 COVID-19 vaccine. TCRdb keeps only in-frame clones here, not all; method: immunoSEQ multiplex PCR. The data contain approximately 89,000 clones, about 90% of them singletons. This sample comprised peripheral blood, obtained on day 0 of AZD1222 vaccination. This receptor was identified in an adult in good health.

CDR3 in DNA: TGTGCCAGCAGACGGACGGAATACGAGCAGTACTTC. As protein: CASRRTEYEQYF. This chain connects TRBV28 to TRBJ2-7, with D hard to call. Per germline, CDR1 MDHEN and CDR2 SYDVKM. CDR3 length equals 12 residues. V was trimmed by 6 bases and J by 4 bases, leaving 10 bases between them. The variable domain in full, completed from reference TRBV28 and TRBJ2-7, reads DVKVTQSSRYLVKRTGEKVFLECVQDMDHENMFWYRQDPGLGLRLIYFSYDVKMKEKGDIPEGYSVSREKKERFSLILESASTNQTSMYLCASRRTEYEQYFGPGTRLTVT.